These 6 T cell receptor beta chains were all obtained from the same sample, sequenced in a study of blood T cell repertoires in COVID-19. Clones were read by immunoSEQ multiplex PCR, and TCRdb kept only the in-frame ones, dropping some. Counted here are approximately 88,000 clones, just under 80% occurring once; the ten biggest clones make up roughly 6.7%. Sequenced input: peripheral blood. The receptors come from an older man with COVID-19, enrolled during active disease.

The rearrangement links TRBV9 to TRBJ1-1; 9 positions match TRBD1. The CDR3 has 15 amino acids. CDR1 SGDLS and CDR2 YYNGEE come from the germline V gene. Germline trimming cut 3 bases from V and 5 bases from J; bases unmatched to any gene: 8. CDR3 DNA: TGTGCCAGCAGCGACGGGGGGACAGGGCGGACTGAAGCTTTCTTT. This sequence encodes CASSDGGTGRTEAFF. Complete variable domain (other parts from reference TRBV9 and TRBJ1-1): DSGVTQTPKHLITATGQRVTLRCSPRSGDLSVYWYQQSLDQGLQFLIQYYNGEERAKGNILERFSAQQFPDLHSELNLSSLELGDSALYFCASSDGGTGRTEAFFGQGTRLTVV.

The V call is TRBV5-1, the J call TRBJ1-3; D not resolved. The CDR3 runs 12 residues. Trimming removed 4 bases at V and 4 bases at J, with 6 bases between. Per germline, CDR1 SGHRS and CDR2 YFSETQ. The CDR3 sequence is CASSESGNTIYF. For the CDR3, the DNA is TGCGCCAGCAGCGAGTCCGGAAACACCATATATTTT.

This sequence joins TRBV7-2 and TRBJ2-5; tentatively, D is TRBD2 (7 bases). Trimming pared 5 bases from V and 2 bases from J, leaving 21 bases between. Germline V lookup: CDR1 SGHTA, CDR2 FQGNSA. The CDR3 is made up of 17 amino acids. The CDR3 loop reads CASSAPGGAWGQETQYF. The CDR3 region has the DNA TGTGCCAGCAGCGCTCCTGGGGGGGCTTGGGGGCAAGAGACCCAGTACTTC.

The chain carries TRBV6-2 or TRBV6-3 and TRBJ2-7; D is unresolved. The CDR3 loop spans 11 amino acids. Trimming removed 6 bases from V and 6 bases from J, with 9 bases in between. The germline V gene encodes CDR1 MNHEY and CDR2 SVGEGT. The DNA of the CDR3 is TGTGCCAGCAGCCTCGGCGGCGAGCAGTACTTC. It is translated as CASSLGGEQYF.

This sequence joins TRBV19 and TRBJ2-5; TRBD2 agrees at 8 bases. CDR1 is LNHDA, CDR2 SQIVND, per germline (reference sequence). V shed 4 bases, J shed 5 bases, and the junction held 9 bases outside the gene matches. CDR3 length equals 15 residues. The CDR3 DNA reads as TGTGCCAGTAGTAACCCTTCCGGGGGGGTGGAGACCCAGTACTTC. Its protein product is CASSNPSGGVETQYF.

J is TRBJ2-3 and V is TRBV28; TRBD1 matches at 9 bases. With 6 bases clipped from V and 3 bases from J, the junction kept 1 base outside the gene matches. The germline CDR1 and CDR2 sequences are MDHEN and SYDVKM. CDR3 length: 13 amino acids. The CDR3 DNA reads as TGTGCCAGCAGAGGACAGGGGACAGATACGCAGTATTTT. It translates to CASRGQGTDTQYF.